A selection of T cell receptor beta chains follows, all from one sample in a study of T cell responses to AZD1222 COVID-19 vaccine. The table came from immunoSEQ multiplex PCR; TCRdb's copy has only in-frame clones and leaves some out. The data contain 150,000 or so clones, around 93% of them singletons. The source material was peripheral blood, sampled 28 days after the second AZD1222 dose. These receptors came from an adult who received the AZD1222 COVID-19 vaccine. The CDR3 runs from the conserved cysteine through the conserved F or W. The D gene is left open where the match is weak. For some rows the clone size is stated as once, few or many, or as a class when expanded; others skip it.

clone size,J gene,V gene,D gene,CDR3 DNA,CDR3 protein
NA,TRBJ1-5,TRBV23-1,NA,TGCGCCAGCAGACAGGAGGCAGACAGGCGAGCTTCTAGCAATCAGCCCCAGCATTTT,CASRQEADRRASSNQPQHF
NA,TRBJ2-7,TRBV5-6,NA,TGTGCCAGCAGCTTGTCCCGCAGATACGAAAGCGGGCACGAGCAGTACTTC,CASSLSRRYESGHEQYF
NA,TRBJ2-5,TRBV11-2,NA,TGTGCCAGCAGGGGCCCGGGGATCGGGACCCAGTACTTC,CASRGPGIGTQYF
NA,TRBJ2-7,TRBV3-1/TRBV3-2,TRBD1,TGTGCCAGCAGCCTCCATGCAGGGACAGGGTCTTACGAGCAGTACTTC,CASSLHAGTGSYEQYF
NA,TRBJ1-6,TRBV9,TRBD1,TGTGCCAGCAGCGGACGGGACAGAAAGACACCCCTCCACTTT,CASSGRDRKTPLHF
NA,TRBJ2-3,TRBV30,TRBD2,TGTGCCTGGAGTCTCGGGACTAGCTGGAGCACAGATACGCAGTATTTT,CAWSLGTSWSTDTQYF
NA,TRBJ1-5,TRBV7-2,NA,TGTGCCAGCAGCGGCGACAGGTTAAATCAGCCCCAGCATTTT,CASSGDRLNQPQHF
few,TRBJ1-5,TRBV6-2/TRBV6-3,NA,TGTGCCAGCAGTCTAACAGGGATGGATCAGCCCCAGCATTTT,CASSLTGMDQPQHF
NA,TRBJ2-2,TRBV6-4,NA,TGTGCCAGCAGCCCAACAAGGGAGGGGGAGCTGTTTTTT,CASSPTREGELFF
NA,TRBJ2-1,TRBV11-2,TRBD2,TGTGCCAGCAGCTTAGTACCGACTAGCGGGGGGGACAATGAGCAGTTCTTC,CASSLVPTSGGDNEQFF
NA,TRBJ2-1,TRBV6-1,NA,TGTGCCAGCAGTGAAGGGGGTGAGCAGTTCTTC,CASSEGGEQFF
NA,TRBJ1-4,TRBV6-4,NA,TGTGCCAGCCAACCGGGGGCAGGGCCTAATGAAAAACTGTTTTTT,CASQPGAGPNEKLFF
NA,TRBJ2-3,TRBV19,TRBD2,TGTGCCAGTACCTATCGAGTAGCGGGAGGTGATACGCAGTATTTT,CASTYRVAGGDTQYF
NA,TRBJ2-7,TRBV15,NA,TGTGCCACCAGCAGAGATCAGGGTGATTACGAGCAGTACTTC,CATSRDQGDYEQYF
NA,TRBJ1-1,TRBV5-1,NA,TGCGCCAGCAGCTTTGGCCAGGGTCGGCCCCCCAACACTGAAGCTTTCTTT,CASSFGQGRPPNTEAFF
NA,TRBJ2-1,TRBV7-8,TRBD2,TGTGCCAGCACCCTTAAGGCGGGACTAGCGAATTCGGATGAGCAGTTCTTC,CASTLKAGLANSDEQFF
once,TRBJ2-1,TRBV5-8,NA,TGTGCCAGCAGCCTCCTCGGCGGGAAAGGATACGATGAGCAGTTCTTC,CASSLLGGKGYDEQFF
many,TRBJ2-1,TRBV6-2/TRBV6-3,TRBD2,TGTGCCAGCAGCATGACTAGCGGGTTATACAATGAGCAGTTCTTC,CASSMTSGLYNEQFF
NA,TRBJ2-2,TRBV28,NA,TGTGCCAGCAGTTTCTTGGGCGGGGGCCCGAACACCGGGGAGCTGTTTTTT,CASSFLGGGPNTGELFF
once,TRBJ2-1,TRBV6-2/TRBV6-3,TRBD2,TGTGCCAGCAGTCGAGCGGGAGGGTCCAATGAGCAGTTCTTC,CASSRAGGSNEQFF
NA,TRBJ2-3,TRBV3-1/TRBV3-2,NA,TGTGCCAGCAGCCAAGTTTTCGGGGGATGGGGCACAGATACGCAGTATTTT,CASSQVFGGWGTDTQYF
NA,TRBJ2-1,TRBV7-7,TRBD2,TGTGCTAGCAGCTTAGAGCGGGCTAGCGGGGACAATGAGCAGTTCTTC,CASSLERASGDNEQFF
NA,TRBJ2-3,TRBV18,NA,TGTGCCAGCTCACCATGGCCAGCGGCCACAGATACGCAGTATTTT,CASSPWPAATDTQYF